The 2 T cell receptor beta chains reported below all come from one sample, sequenced in a study of identical twins. TCRdb itself ran the 5' RACE reads through MiXCR, one entry per CDR3 protein. The sample includes roughly 350,000 distinct CDR3 sequences, 9% to 10% of them seen just once. The sequenced material came from naive T cells sorted from blood. All receptors come from a woman in her 50s in good health.

This clonotype came up a few times. This chain uses TRBV7-3 with TRBJ1-5; 8 bases align to TRBD1. Unmatched junction bases numbered 12, after V lost 7 bases and J lost 4 bases. There are 16 residues in the CDR3. CDR1 is SGHTA and CDR2 is FQGTGA in the germline V gene. The CDR3 is CASKRRTGRKNQPQHF. The CDR3 DNA is TGTGCCAGCAAACGAAGGACAGGGAGAAAGAATCAGCCCCAGCATTTT.

This clonotype was seen ten or more times. The V call is TRBV4-1, the J call TRBJ1-1, with D unclear. V was pared by 5 bases and J by 5 bases, with 12 bases between. Germline CDR1 is MGHRA and CDR2 is YSYEKL. This CDR3 has 13 residues. CDR3 amino acids: CASSFSLGTEAFF. CDR3 nucleotides: TGCGCCAGCAGCTTTTCCCTGGGGACTGAAGCTTTCTTT.